The present T cell receptor (beta chain) was sequenced within a study of T cell responses to AZD1222 COVID-19 vaccine. At the level of the study: The study pooled second doses at about 4 or about 12 weeks.

Regarding the study as a whole: The study sampled repertoires only after the peak T cell response. The donor group comprised mostly white British people and more females; the analysis possibly underestimated clonal diversity. Per reports, nearly half of all spike-specific TCRs target regions that are unmutated in variants.

About this clone itself: Its target is unknown.

The V gene lost 2 bases and the J gene lost 2 bases, with 16 bases spanning the gap. CDR1 and CDR2 (germline): MGHDK, SYGVNS. The CDR3 sequence is 17 residues long. Profiling relied on immunoSEQ multiplex PCR, and the TCRdb table lists in-frame clones only, not all of them. The sample has about 140,000 clones; 80% to 90% are singletons. The clonotype originates from an adult in good health. V usage is TRBV25-1 and J usage is TRBJ2-1; D may match TRBD1 or TRBD2 (6 bases each). Sample: peripheral blood, taken on day 0 of AZD1222 vaccination. The CDR3 DNA follows: TGTGCCAGCAGTGAAGGAGGGGGAGGCCAAACCTACAATGAGCAGTTCTTC. As protein: CASSEGGGGQTYNEQFF.